These T cell receptor beta chains were read from a single sample in a study of shared clonotypes between healthy human individuals. The protocol was immunoSEQ multiplex PCR, while the TCRdb copy is restricted to in-frame clones and leaves out a portion. The sample shows hundreds of thousands of clones, 55% to 75% of them seen only once. The specimen was memory CD4+ T cells sorted from blood. The receptors were sampled from a woman aged 30 to 39 in good health. Each CDR3 is given with its conserved first and last residue. Fields, in order: J gene, V gene, CDR3 protein.

TRBJ1-1,TRBV5-1,CASSYGLEGTEAFF
TRBJ1-5,TRBV28,CASRILVSNQPQHF
TRBJ2-1,TRBV19,CASWEGGSSSDEQFF
TRBJ2-2,TRBV27,CASSFFPELGSGELFF
TRBJ2-5,TRBV30,CAWSVTFQETQYF
TRBJ2-3,TRBV5-1,CASSFFAGSTDTQYF
TRBJ2-7,TRBV5-8,CASRVSAVYEQYF
TRBJ2-2,TRBV6-1,CATQGIGTGELFF
TRBJ1-1,TRBV28,CASSLDSWQSAFF
TRBJ2-6,TRBV2,CASSAQRVSGANVLTF
TRBJ2-5,TRBV29-1,CSVGPSGRGETQYF
TRBJ2-1,TRBV7-2,CASSQNGGSYNEQFF
TRBJ1-3,TRBV28,CASSQPPGAGNTIYF
TRBJ2-7,TRBV6-1,CASNGDGQGRYEQYF
TRBJ2-3,TRBV9,CASSVGGANTQYF
TRBJ2-6,TRBV9,CASSSLAGGYGANVLTF
TRBJ2-1,TRBV2,CASSEQGLAGVIEQFF
TRBJ2-1,TRBV27,CASTLVGGLKGNEQFF
TRBJ2-7,TRBV7-2,CASSLSGQTYEQYF
TRBJ1-2,TRBV27,CASRTSYGYTF
TRBJ1-1,TRBV6-5,CASSYARAHPAFF
TRBJ2-1,TRBV11-2,CASSSPSGNLYGEQFF
TRBJ2-7,TRBV18,CASARGAETYEQYF
TRBJ2-7,TRBV18,CASSQGARREQYF
TRBJ2-2,TRBV7-9,CASSLVREGELFF
TRBJ1-3,TRBV15,CATSRDVGAAGNTIYF
TRBJ1-2,TRBV5-1,CASRAPEGNYGYTF
TRBJ2-4,TRBV7-8,CASSVTSGILAKNIQYF
TRBJ2-6,TRBV15,CATSRDRGRGANVLTF
TRBJ2-3,TRBV5-1,CASSPGVGLYTDTQYF
TRBJ1-1,TRBV7-9,CASSLSRGGTEAFF
TRBJ1-2,TRBV7-8,CASSQDRGGGYTF
TRBJ2-1,TRBV27,CASSPNSGVPYNEQFF
TRBJ2-7,TRBV15,CATSGLTGFTYEQYF
TRBJ1-6,TRBV9,CASSAGGWNSPLHF
TRBJ2-7,TRBV15,CATSSGQSYEQYF
TRBJ1-5,TRBV30,CAWNRGWNQPQHF